These T cell receptor beta chains were read from a single sample in a study of human T cells and chemical hapten exposure. MiXCR, applied by TCRdb to the RACE reads, yields one record per CDR3 protein. The sample lists 95,000 to 150,000 distinct CDR3 sequences, approximately 13% occurring once. The specimen comprised whole blood, sampled in connection with sensitization to the hapten diphenylcyclopropenone (DPC). The receptors derive from a man between 18 and 35 years old with alopecia areata. Some clones in this sample may be carry-over from other donors' samples. CDR3s include the opening cysteine and the closing phenylalanine or tryptophan. A D gene is named only where the DNA matches it firmly. Some rows mark clone size as missing; the rest say once, few, many or name a class of expanded clone.

.	TRBD1	TRBJ2-2	TRBV28	TGTGCCAGCAGCGAAGGGACAGGACCCCACCGGGAGCTGTTTTTT	CASSEGTGPHRELFF
few	TRBD2	TRBJ2-5	TRBV10-3	TGTGCCATCAGTGCCCGTTCTGGGGGGGAAACGGAGACCCAGTACTTC	CAISARSGGETETQYF
once	.	TRBJ2-2	TRBV4-1	TGCGCCAGCAGCCAACGTGTGATAAACACCGGGGAGCTGTTTTTT	CASSQRVINTGELFF
.	TRBD1	TRBJ2-7	TRBV6-6	TGTGCCAGCAGTTACACAGGGGGCTCCTACGAGCAGTACTTC	CASSYTGGSYEQYF
few	.	TRBJ2-7	TRBV24-1	TGTGCCACCAGTGATCCCCACAGAAGCTCCTACGAGCAGTACTTC	CATSDPHRSSYEQYF
many	.	TRBJ2-2	TRBV6-4	TGTGCCAGCAGTGACTCGCCTAGTGGGGATTCCGGGGAGCTGTTTTTT	CASSDSPSGDSGELFF
few	TRBD2	TRBJ2-7	TRBV7-2	TGTGCCAGCAGTCAACCCCCGGGACTAGCCTACGAGCAGTACTTC	CASSQPPGLAYEQYF
.	.	TRBJ2-5	TRBV29-1	TGCAGCGTTATCAGGGGTGGAGAGACCCAGTACTTC	CSVIRGGETQYF
.	.	TRBJ2-7	TRBV29-1	TGCAGCGTTGTTGAGGTCGCCCGCTCCAACGAGCAGTACTTC	CSVVEVARSNEQYF
few	TRBD1	TRBJ1-1	TRBV6-5	TGTGCCAGCAGACGACAGGGGAACACTGAAGCTTTCTTT	CASRRQGNTEAFF
.	.	TRBJ1-1	TRBV2	TGTGCCATTCGACGGCTCTGGACGACTGAAGCTTTCTTT	CAIRRLWTTEAFF
.	.	TRBJ1-1	TRBV27	TGTGCCAGCAGCCGCGCGGGGTTGCCCATATGGGCTTTCTTT	CASSRAGLPIWAFF
many	.	TRBJ1-4	TRBV7-8	TGTGCCAGCAGCAGCCGGACGAATGAAAAACTGTTTTTT	CASSSRTNEKLFF
few	TRBD1	TRBJ1-5	TRBV2	TGTGCCAGTAACAGGGGTTATGACAATCAGCCCCAGCATTTT	CASNRGYDNQPQHF
.	.	TRBJ2-2	TRBV29-1	TGCAGCGCTGGACTCCCGAACACCGGGGAGCTGTTTTTT	CSAGLPNTGELFF
.	TRBD2	TRBJ2-3	TRBV20-1	TGCAGTGCTAGACATGGACTAGCGGGCCTCACAGATACGCAGTATTTT	CSARHGLAGLTDTQYF
.	TRBD1	TRBJ1-1	TRBV6-6	TGTGCCAGCAGATCCCGGACAGGGGCACATATTTCGGGCACTGAAGCTTTCTTT	CASRSRTGAHISGTEAFF
.	TRBD1	TRBJ2-1	TRBV19	TGTGCCAGTAGTATAAGGGACAGGCTCTACAATGAGCAGTTCTTC	CASSIRDRLYNEQFF
few	TRBD1	TRBJ2-1	TRBV4-3	TGCGCCAGCAGCCAAGTGGGACAGCATGAGCAGTTCTTC	CASSQVGQHEQFF
few	.	TRBJ2-3	TRBV7-3	TGTGCCAGCAGCGGTCTTAAGGCGCAGTATTTT	CASSGLKAQYF
.	.	TRBJ2-1	TRBV25-1	TGTGCCAGTGGACACCACTCCGAGCAGTTCTTC	CASGHHSEQFF
many	.	TRBJ2-7	TRBV20-1	TGCAGTGCCTCCTTACAGGGGAGGACCTACGAGCAGTACTTC	CSASLQGRTYEQYF
few	TRBD1	TRBJ2-5	TRBV20-1	TGCAGTGCTAGAGATTTAGGGGGACAGCGGACGGAAGAGACCCAGTACTTC	CSARDLGGQRTEETQYF
few	.	TRBJ1-1	TRBV6-2/TRBV6-3	TGTGCCAGCAGTTACAGTAACACTGAAGCTTTCTTT	CASSYSNTEAFF
few	.	TRBJ2-1	TRBV28	TGTGCCAGCAGTCCCTTGGACAGTAAGCAGTTCTTC	CASSPLDSKQFF
.	.	TRBJ1-4	TRBV28	TGTGCCAGCAGCCACCGGCGGGGGAGAGAAGGTGAAAAACTGTTTTTT	CASSHRRGREGEKLFF
.	TRBD1	TRBJ1-1	TRBV5-4	TGTGCCAGCAGCTTGGCGTTACTATTTTCCGGGACAGGGACAGGTGAAGCTTTCTTT	CASSLALLFSGTGTGEAFF
.	.	TRBJ1-2	TRBV4-1	TGCGCCAGCAGCCAAGAAAAGTATACCTATGGCTACACCTTC	CASSQEKYTYGYTF